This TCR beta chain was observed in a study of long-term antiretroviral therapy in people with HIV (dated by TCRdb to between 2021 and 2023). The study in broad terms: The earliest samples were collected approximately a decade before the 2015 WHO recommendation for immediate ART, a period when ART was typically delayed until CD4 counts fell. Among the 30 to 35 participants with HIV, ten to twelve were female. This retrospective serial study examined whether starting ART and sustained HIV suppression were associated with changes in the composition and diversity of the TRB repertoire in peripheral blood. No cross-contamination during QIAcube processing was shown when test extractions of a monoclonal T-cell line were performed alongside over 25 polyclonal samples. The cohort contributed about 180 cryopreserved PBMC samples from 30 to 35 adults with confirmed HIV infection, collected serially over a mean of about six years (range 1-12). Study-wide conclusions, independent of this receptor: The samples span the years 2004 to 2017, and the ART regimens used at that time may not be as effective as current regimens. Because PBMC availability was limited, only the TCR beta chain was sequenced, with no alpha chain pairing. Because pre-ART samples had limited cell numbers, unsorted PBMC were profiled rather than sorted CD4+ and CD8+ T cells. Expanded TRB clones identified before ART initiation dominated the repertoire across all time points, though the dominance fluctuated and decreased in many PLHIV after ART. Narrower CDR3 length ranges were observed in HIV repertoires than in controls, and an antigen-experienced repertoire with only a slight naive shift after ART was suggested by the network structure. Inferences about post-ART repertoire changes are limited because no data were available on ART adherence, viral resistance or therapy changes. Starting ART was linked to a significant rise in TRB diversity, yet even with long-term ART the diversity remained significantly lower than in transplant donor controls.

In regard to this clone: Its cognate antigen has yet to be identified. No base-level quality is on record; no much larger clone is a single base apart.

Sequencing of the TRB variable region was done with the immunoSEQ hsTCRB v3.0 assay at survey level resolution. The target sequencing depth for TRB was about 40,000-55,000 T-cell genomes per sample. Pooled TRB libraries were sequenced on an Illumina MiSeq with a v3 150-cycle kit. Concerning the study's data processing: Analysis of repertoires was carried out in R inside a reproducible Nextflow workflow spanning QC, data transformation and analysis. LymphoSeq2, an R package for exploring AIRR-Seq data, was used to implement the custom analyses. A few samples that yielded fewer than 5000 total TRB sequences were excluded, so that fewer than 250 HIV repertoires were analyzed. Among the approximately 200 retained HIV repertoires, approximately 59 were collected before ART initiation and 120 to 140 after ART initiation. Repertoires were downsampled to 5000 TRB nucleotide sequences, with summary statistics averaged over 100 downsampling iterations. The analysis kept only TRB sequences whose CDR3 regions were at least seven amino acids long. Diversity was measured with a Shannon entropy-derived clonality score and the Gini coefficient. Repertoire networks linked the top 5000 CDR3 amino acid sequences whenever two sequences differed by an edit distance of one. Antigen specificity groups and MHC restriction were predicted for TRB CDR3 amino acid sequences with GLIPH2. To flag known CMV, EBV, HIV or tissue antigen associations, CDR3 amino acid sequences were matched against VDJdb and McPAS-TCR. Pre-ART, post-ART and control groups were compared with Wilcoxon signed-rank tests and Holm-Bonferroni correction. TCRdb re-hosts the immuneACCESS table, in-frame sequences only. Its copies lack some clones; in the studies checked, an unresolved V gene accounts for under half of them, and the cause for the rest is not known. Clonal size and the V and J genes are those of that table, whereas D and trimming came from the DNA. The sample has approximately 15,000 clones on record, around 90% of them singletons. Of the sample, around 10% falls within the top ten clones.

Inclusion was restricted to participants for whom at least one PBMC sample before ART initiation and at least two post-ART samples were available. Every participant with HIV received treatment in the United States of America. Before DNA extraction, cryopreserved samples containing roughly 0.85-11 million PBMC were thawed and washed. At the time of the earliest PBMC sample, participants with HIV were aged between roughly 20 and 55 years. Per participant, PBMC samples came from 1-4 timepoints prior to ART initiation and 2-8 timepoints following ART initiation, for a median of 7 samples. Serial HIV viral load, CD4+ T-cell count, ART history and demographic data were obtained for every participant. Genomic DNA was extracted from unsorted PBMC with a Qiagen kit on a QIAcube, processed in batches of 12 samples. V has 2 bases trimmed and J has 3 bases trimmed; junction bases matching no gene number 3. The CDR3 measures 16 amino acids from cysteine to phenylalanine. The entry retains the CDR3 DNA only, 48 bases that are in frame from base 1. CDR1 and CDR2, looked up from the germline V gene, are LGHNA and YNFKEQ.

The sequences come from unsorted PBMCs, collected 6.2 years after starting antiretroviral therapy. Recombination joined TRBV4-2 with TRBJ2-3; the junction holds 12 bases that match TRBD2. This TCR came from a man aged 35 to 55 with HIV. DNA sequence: TGTGCCAGCAGCCAAAGGACTAGCGGGGATACAGATACGCAGTATTTT. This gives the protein CASSQRTSGDTDTQYF.